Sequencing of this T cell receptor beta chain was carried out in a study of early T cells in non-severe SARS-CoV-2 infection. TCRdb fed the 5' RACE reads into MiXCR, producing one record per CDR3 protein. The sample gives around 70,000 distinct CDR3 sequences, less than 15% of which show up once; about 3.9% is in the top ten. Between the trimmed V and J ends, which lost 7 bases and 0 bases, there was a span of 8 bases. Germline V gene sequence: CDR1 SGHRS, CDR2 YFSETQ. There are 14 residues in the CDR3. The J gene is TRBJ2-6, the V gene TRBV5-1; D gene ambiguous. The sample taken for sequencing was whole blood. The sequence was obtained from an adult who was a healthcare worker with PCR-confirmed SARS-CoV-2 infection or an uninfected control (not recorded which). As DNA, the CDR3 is TGCGCCAGCCATGACCTCTCTGGGGCCAACGTCCTGACTTTC. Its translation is CASHDLSGANVLTF.